This TCR beta chain was captured by sequencing in a study of blood T cell repertoires in COVID-19. Study at large: Acute and convalescent COVID-19 specimens originated in the United States, Italy and Spain. PBMCs, B-cell-depleted T cells, or T cells provided the cDNA or gDNA that made up the material.

The CDR3 covers 16 residues. Trimming stripped 7 bases from V and 0 bases from J, with 16 bases between. Germline V gene sequence: CDR1 SGHTA, CDR2 FQGTGA. The authors' processing: Reference gene primers were amplified, and this amplification served to estimate nucleated cell counts. TCRdb keeps only in-frame clones here, not all; method: immunoSEQ multiplex PCR. The V and J calls and clone size are taken from that table; D and trimming were inferred from the DNA. The sample has about 180,000 clones; more than 70% are singletons. The sequencing input was peripheral blood. This clonotype was obtained from a woman older than 75 with active or convalescent COVID-19. The chain is built from TRBV7-3 and TRBJ1-3; unclear D gene. CDR3 nucleotide sequence: TGTGCCAGCACCCCGACATGGGAGTGCTCTGGAAACACCATATATTTT. This translates into CASTPTWECSGNTIYF.